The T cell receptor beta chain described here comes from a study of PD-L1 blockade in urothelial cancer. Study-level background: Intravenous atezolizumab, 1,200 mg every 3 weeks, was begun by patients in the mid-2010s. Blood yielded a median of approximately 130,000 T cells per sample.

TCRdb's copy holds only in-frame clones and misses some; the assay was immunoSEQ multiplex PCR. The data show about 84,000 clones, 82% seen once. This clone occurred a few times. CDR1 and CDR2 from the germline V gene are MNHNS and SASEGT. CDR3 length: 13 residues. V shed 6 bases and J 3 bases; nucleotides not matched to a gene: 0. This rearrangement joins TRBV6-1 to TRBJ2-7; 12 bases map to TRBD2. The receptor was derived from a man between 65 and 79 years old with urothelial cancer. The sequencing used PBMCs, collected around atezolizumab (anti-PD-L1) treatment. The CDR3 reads CASRLAGGYEQYF. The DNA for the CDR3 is TGTGCCAGCAGACTAGCGGGAGGCTACGAGCAGTACTTC.